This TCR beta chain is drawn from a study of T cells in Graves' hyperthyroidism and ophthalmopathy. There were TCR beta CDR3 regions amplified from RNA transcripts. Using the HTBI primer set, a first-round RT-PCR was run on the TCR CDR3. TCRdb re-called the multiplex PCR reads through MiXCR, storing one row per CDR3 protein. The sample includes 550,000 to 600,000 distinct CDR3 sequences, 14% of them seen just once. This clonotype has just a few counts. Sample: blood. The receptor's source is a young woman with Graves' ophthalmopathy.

The DNA for the CDR3 is TGTGCCAGCAGCCGAAACAGGGGGCGGAACACTGAAGCTTTCTTT. Translated, it gives CASSRNRGRNTEAFF. The J gene is TRBJ1-1, the V gene TRBV3-1; TRBD1 matches 9 bases. Per germline, CDR1 LGHDT and CDR2 YNNKEL (reference sequence). With 4 bases clipped from V and 1 base from J, the junction kept 4 bases outside the gene matches. CDR3 length equals 15 residues. The whole variable domain, remainder taken from reference TRBV3-1 and TRBJ1-1, is DTAVSQTPKYLVTQMGNDKSIKCEQNLGHDTMYWYKQDSKKFLKIMFSYNNKELIINETVPNRFSPKSPDKAHLNLHINSLELGDSAVYFCASSRNRGRNTEAFFGQGTRLTVV.